The 21 T cell receptor beta chains below come from one sample, sequenced in a study of untreated major depressive disorder. Sequencing used immunoSEQ multiplex PCR; TCRdb keeps in-frame clones, though not all of them. The top ten hold around 0.3% of the sample, which has about 21,000 clones, approximately 92% seen once. The sequenced material came from CD4+ T cells from PBMCs. The source is a man aged 25-45 years in good health.

The V call is TRBV5-5, the J call TRBJ1-2; 8 bases map to TRBD1. Trimming removed 4 bases from V and 4 bases from J; junction bases left unmatched: 6. The CDR3 runs to 14 residues. Per germline, CDR1 SGHKS and CDR2 YYEKEE (reference sequence). CDR3 loop: CASSQGQGGYGYTF. The CDR3 DNA follows: TGTGCCAGCAGCCAAGGACAGGGCGGCTATGGCTACACCTTC. The whole variable domain, filled in from reference TRBV5-5 and TRBJ1-2, reads DAGVTQSPTHLIKTRGQQVTLRCSPISGHKSVSWYQQVLGQGPQFIFQYYEKEERGRGNFPDRFSARQFPNYSSELNVNALLLGDSALYLCASSQGQGGYGYTFGSGTRLTVV.

CDR3 DNA sequence: TGTGCCAGCAGTGACCCGAGCGGGACAGGGAAGTCGCAGTTCTTC. Translating it yields CASSDPSGTGKSQFF. The gene calls are TRBV25-1 and TRBJ2-1; 9 bases fit TRBD1. V was clipped by 3 bases and J by 12 bases; unmatched bases: 12. Germline V gene sequence: CDR1 MGHDK, CDR2 SYGVNS. This CDR3 is 15 amino acids long.

The V gene is TRBV5-4, the J gene TRBJ2-1, with 7 bases aligning to TRBD2. The trim removed 0 bases at V and 4 bases at J, leaving 7 bases unmatched. There are 16 residues in the CDR3. Per the germline V gene, CDR1 is SGHNT and CDR2 is YYREEE (reference sequence). The CDR3 DNA reads TGTGCCAGCAGCTTGGGTGGGGGGGGATTTTACAATGAGCAGTTCTTC. This gives the protein CASSLGGGGFYNEQFF.

CDR3 DNA sequence: TGTGCCAGCAGGCGACAGGGGGCCTATGGCTACACCTTC. The encoded protein is CASRRQGAYGYTF. The chain combines TRBV27 with TRBJ1-2, with 10 bases lining up with TRBD1. The CDR3 length is 13 residues. J was trimmed by 4 bases and V by 6 bases; bases with no gene match: 2. Per the germline V gene, CDR1 is MNHEY and CDR2 is SMNVEV (reference sequence).

A single count supports this clone. CDR3 bases: TGCGCCAGCAGCTTGAGACTAGCGGACTACACCGGGGAGCTGTTTTTT. Translating gives CASSLRLADYTGELFF. V and J are TRBV5-1 and TRBJ2-2, with 9 bases fitting TRBD2. With V trimmed by 1 base and J by 3 bases, 4 bases remained unmatched. The CDR3 is made up of 16 amino acids. Germline assignment: CDR1 SGHRS and CDR2 YFSETQ.

V is TRBV5-8 and J is TRBJ1-1; D is unresolved. This CDR3 has 15 residues. Germline lookup yields CDR1 SGHTS and CDR2 YDEGEE. Deletions cut 4 bases from V and 4 bases from J, with 17 bases between. Here the CDR3 reads CASSRGETASTEAFF. CDR3 in DNA: TGTGCCAGCAGCCGGGGAGAGACGGCGAGCACTGAAGCTTTCTTT.

The gene calls are TRBV6-5 and TRBJ1-5; TRBD1 matches at 8 bases. Germline CDR1 is MNHEY and CDR2 is SVGAGI. This CDR3 is 13 amino acids long. Germline trimming cut 4 bases from V and 5 bases from J; bases unmatched to any gene: 1. CDR3 in DNA: TGTGCCAGCAGTTCGACAGGGGATCAGCCCCAGCATTTT. Residues: CASSSTGDQPQHF.

The chain employs TRBV9 and TRBJ1-2; TRBD1 matches 8 bases. The CDR3 spans 15 residues. Per the germline V gene, CDR1 is SGDLS and CDR2 is YYNGEE. J lost 8 bases, V lost 0 bases, and 9 bases had no gene match. For the CDR3, the DNA is TGTGCCAGCAGCGTAGACCAGACAGGGGCTTTGGGCTACACCTTC. It is translated as CASSVDQTGALGYTF.

The rearrangement uses TRBV5-1 and TRBJ2-7; D may be TRBD1 (5 bases). The germline CDR1 and CDR2 sequences are SGHRS and YFSETQ. Trimming took 0 bases from V and 3 from J, leaving 19 bases between them. The CDR3 contains 17 residues. The CDR3 coding sequence is TGCGCCAGCAGCTTGGCCGTCGACAGTAGGGGCCTCTACGAGCAGTACTTC. Protein: CASSLAVDSRGLYEQYF.

This chain joins TRBV10-3 and TRBJ1-1; D gene uncertain. Germline values: CDR1 ENHRY, CDR2 SYGVKD. The CDR3 runs 12 residues. Trimming stripped 4 bases from V and 4 bases from J, with 7 bases between. The CDR3, as DNA: TGTGCCATCAGTGGGGTGTCCACTGAAGCTTTCTTT. This codes for CAISGVSTEAFF.

V is TRBV7-3 and J is TRBJ2-1; no reliable D call. The CDR3 runs 11 residues. Per germline, CDR1 SGHTA and CDR2 FQGTGA. V was clipped by 2 bases and J by 9 bases, with 5 bases between them. This CDR3 reads CASSLDGEQFF. The CDR3 DNA reads TGTGCCAGCAGCTTAGACGGTGAGCAGTTCTTC.

The rearrangement links TRBV9 to TRBJ2-2; D possibly matches TRBD1 or TRBD2 (5 bases each). CDR1 SGDLS and CDR2 YYNGEE come from the germline V gene. This CDR3 region has 13 residues. Trimming removed 7 bases at V and 1 base at J, with 8 bases between. The CDR3 here is CASGTENTGELFF. The DNA for the CDR3 is TGTGCCAGCGGGACGGAGAACACCGGGGAGCTGTTTTTT.

The chain carries TRBV6-1 and TRBJ1-2, with D hard to call. V lost 1 base to trimming and J lost 0 bases, with 9 bases between them. Germline CDR1 reads MNHNS; CDR2 reads SASEGT. The CDR3 is 15 amino acids. The CDR3 DNA is TGTGCCAGCAGTGAAGGATGGATTGCTAACTATGGCTACACCTTC. Translating gives CASSEGWIANYGYTF.

V is TRBV6-4 and J is TRBJ1-5; D is ambiguous. The germline CDR1 and CDR2 sequences are MRHNA and SNTAGT. Trimming removed 0 bases at V and 2 bases at J, with 11 bases between. The length of the CDR3 is 16 residues. The CDR3 nucleotides are TGTGCCAGCAGTGACTCGGAAAGGGATTGCAATCAGCCCCAGCATTTT. Translation: CASSDSERDCNQPQHF.

J is TRBJ1-1 and V is TRBV18, with D possibly TRBD1 on 6 matching bases. CDR3 length: 13 amino acids. Trimming removed 1 base at V and 3 bases at J, with 6 bases between. Germline assignment: CDR1 KGHSH and CDR2 LQKENI. The CDR3 DNA reads TGTGCCAGCTCACCACGGACAGACACTGAAGCTTTCTTT. This translates into CASSPRTDTEAFF.

V gene TRBV25-1 combines with J gene TRBJ2-5; no clear D gene. From germline, CDR1 is MGHDK and CDR2 SYGVNS. This CDR3 has 13 residues. Trimming cost V 2 bases and J 3 bases, with 7 bases left between them. In DNA, the CDR3 is TGTGCCAGCAGTGAAAGCCCTAAAGAGACCCAGTACTTC. Its protein is CASSESPKETQYF.

The chain carries TRBV4-1 and TRBJ1-2, with no clear D. The CDR3 consists of 15 residues. V was pared by 0 bases and J by 5 bases, with 13 bases between. Germline assignment: CDR1 MGHRA and CDR2 YSYEKL. This CDR3 is CASSQDPARLYGYTF. CDR3 in DNA: TGCGCCAGCAGCCAAGATCCGGCGCGCTTGTATGGCTACACCTTC.

This rearrangement joins TRBV2 to TRBJ2-7; D is perhaps TRBD2 (5 bases). Germline V gene lookup returns CDR1 SNHLY and CDR2 FYNNEI. The CDR3 has 13 residues. With 7 bases removed from V and 5 bases from J, the gap between germline ends came to 15 bases. CDR3 DNA: TGTGCCAGCACGAGGGAGACGGCCAACGAGCAGTACTTC. The encoded protein is CASTRETANEQYF.

The chain carries TRBV29-1 and TRBJ1-1; no definite D call. Germline assignment: CDR1 SQVTM and CDR2 ANQGSEA. This CDR3 spans 13 amino acids. V was clipped by 5 bases and J by 1 base, with 11 bases between them. In DNA, the CDR3 is TGCAGCGTTAGACCCGTGGGGAACACTGAAGCTTTCTTT. Protein product: CSVRPVGNTEAFF.

This chain uses TRBV6-5 with TRBJ1-5; D remains unclear. Germline V gives CDR1 MNHEY, CDR2 SVGAGI. The CDR3 totals 13 residues. The V gene lost 6 bases and the J gene lost 0 bases, with 6 bases spanning the gap. In nucleotides, the CDR3 is TGTGCCAGCAGACCCAGTAGCAATCAGCCCCAGCATTTT. It encodes CASRPSSNQPQHF.

This rearrangement joins TRBV6-1 to TRBJ2-2, with 7 bases identical to TRBD1. Germline CDR1 and CDR2: MNHNS and SASEGT. With 6 bases clipped from V and 1 base from J, the junction kept 2 bases outside the gene matches. CDR3 length: 14 amino acids. The CDR3 DNA follows: TGTGCCAGCAGCCCAGGGGGGAACACCGGGGAGCTGTTTTTT. This sequence encodes CASSPGGNTGELFF.